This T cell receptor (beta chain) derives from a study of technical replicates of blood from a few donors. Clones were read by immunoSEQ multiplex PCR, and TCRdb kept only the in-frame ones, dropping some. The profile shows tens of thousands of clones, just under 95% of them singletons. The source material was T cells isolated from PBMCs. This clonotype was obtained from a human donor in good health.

CDR3 protein: CASSSLTEPNEKLFF. CDR3 in DNA: TGTGCCAGCAGTTCCCTGACAGAGCCTAATGAAAAACTGTTTTTT. This chain joins TRBV27 and TRBJ1-4, with TRBD1 as a possible D gene (5 bases). Germline CDR1 MNHEY, CDR2 SMNVEV (reference sequence). This CDR3 comprises 15 residues. The germline V and J ends were trimmed by 4 bases and 3 bases, with 12 bases remaining between them.